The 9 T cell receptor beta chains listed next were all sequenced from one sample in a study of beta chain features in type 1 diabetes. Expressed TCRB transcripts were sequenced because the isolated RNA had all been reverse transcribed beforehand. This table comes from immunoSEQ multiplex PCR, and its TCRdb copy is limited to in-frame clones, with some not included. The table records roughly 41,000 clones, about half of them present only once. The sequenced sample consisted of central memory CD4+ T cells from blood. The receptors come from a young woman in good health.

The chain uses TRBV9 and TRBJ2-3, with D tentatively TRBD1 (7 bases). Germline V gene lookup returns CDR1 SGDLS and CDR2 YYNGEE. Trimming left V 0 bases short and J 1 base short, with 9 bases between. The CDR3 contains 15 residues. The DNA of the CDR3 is TGTGCCAGCAGCGTAGGCAGGGGGGGCACAGATACGCAGTATTTT. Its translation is CASSVGRGGTDTQYF.

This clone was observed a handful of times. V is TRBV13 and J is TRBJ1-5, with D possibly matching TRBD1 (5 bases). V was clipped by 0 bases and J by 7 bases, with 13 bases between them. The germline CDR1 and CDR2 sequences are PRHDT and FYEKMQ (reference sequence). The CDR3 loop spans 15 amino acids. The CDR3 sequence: CASSLGRGDGQPQHF. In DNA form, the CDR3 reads TGTGCCAGCAGCTTAGGCCGGGGGGATGGGCAGCCCCAGCATTTT.

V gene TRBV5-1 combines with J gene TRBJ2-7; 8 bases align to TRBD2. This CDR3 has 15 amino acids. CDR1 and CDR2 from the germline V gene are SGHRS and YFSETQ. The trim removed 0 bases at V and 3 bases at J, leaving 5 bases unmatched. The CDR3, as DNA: TGCGCCAGCAGCTTGGGTAGCGGGACCAACTACGAGCAGTACTTC. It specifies CASSLGSGTNYEQYF.

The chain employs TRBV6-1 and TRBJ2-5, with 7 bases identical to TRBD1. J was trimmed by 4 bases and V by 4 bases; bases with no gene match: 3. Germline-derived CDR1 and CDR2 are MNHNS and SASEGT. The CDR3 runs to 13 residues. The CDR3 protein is CASSGGGTETQYF. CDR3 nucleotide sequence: TGTGCCAGCAGTGGAGGGGGCACAGAGACCCAGTACTTC.

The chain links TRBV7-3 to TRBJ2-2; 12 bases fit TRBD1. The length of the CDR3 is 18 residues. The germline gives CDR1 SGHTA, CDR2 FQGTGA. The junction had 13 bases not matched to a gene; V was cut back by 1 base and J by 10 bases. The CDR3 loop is CASSLIAPGQGAPTELFF. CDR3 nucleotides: TGTGCCAGCAGCTTAATCGCCCCGGGACAGGGGGCCCCCACGGAGCTGTTTTTT.

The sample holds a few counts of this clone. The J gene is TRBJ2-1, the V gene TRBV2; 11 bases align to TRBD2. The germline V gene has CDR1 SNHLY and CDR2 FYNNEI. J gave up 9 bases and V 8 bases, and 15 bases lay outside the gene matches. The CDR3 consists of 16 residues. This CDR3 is CASGRETSGVGGEQFF. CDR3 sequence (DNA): TGTGCCAGCGGCAGGGAGACTAGCGGGGTGGGGGGTGAGCAGTTCTTC.

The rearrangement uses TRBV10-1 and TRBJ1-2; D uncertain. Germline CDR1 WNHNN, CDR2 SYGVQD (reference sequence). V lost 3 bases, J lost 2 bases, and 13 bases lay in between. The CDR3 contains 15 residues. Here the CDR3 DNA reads TGCGCCAGCAGTGAATTAGTGACGGAGAACTATGGCTACACCTTC. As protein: CASSELVTENYGYTF.

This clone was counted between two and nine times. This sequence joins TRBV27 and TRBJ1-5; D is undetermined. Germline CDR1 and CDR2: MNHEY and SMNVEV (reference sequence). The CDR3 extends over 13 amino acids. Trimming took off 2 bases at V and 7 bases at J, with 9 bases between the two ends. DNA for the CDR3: TGTGCCAGCAGTTTAGGCCGGGAGCAGCCCCAGCATTTT. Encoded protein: CASSLGREQPQHF.

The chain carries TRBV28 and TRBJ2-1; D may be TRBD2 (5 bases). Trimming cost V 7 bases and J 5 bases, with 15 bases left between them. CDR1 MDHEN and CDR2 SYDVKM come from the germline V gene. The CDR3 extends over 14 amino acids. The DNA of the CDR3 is TGTGCCAGCATAGACTACCAGTCTAACAATGAGCAGTTCTTC. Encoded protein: CASIDYQSNNEQFF.